This note documents a single T cell receptor (beta chain) sequence. The sample's time point: blood from clinic visit 5 months post-surgery; TSC patient then seizure free. Sequencing was limited to surgery cases with top T cell transcript signatures in brain tissue. The data were taken from a study of brain T cells in children with intractable seizures. Sequenced by immunoSEQ multiplex PCR; TCRdb stores in-frame clones only, minus some. The profile shows approximately 330,000 clones, about 93% of them singletons. Germline CDR1 LGHDT, CDR2 YNNKEL (reference sequence). The CDR3 extends over 15 amino acids. The V gene lost 8 bases and the J gene lost 4 bases, with 20 bases spanning the gap.

This material consisted of peripheral blood, taken roughly 5 months after surgery. The J gene is TRBJ1-1, the V gene TRBV3-1 (or the pseudogene TRBV3-2); D perhaps matches TRBD1 (6 bases). The clonotype originates from a boy in the first two years of life with tuberous sclerosis and intractable seizures. The CDR3 sequence: CASGPKGGFRTEAFF. CDR3 DNA: TGTGCCAGCGGCCCCAAGGGGGGATTTCGCACTGAAGCTTTCTTT.